This TCR beta chain was found in a study of cytomegalovirus exposure and HLA in healthy donors. On the study more broadly: An earlier analysis identified approximately 110 million unique TCR beta sequences in about 200 million T cells. Notes on the study in general: Analysis was carried out at a later point, and it linked a missense DCLRE1C variant to TCR beta V- and J-gene trimming.

PCR was performed using 60 Vbeta and 13 Jbeta primers. Clones were read by immunoSEQ multiplex PCR, and TCRdb kept only the in-frame ones, dropping some. The sample records roughly 140,000 clones, 70% to 80% being singletons. The CDR3 loop spans 18 amino acids. V was trimmed by 4 bases and J by 0 bases, leaving 21 bases between them. Germline assignment: CDR1 LGHNA and CDR2 YSLEER. Details on this clone: Its antigen is unidentified.

This sequence joins TRBV4-3 and TRBJ2-5; tentative D call: TRBD1 (6 bases). Sequencing was done on a sample of PBMCs. This TCR was sampled from a human donor in good health. In DNA form, the CDR3 reads TGCGCCAGCAGCCTAGGCGGTGGTGTTTGGACAGACCAAGAGACCCAGTACTTC. Amino acids: CASSLGGGVWTDQETQYF.